These T cell receptor beta chains were read from a single sample in a study of shared clonotypes between healthy human individuals. Generated by immunoSEQ multiplex PCR, the TCRdb table keeps only in-frame clones and is missing some. This repertoire shows around 2.1 million clones, 90% to 95% found once; its top ten account for 1.5% to 2%. The sequencing input was naive CD8+ T cells from PBMCs. These receptors were taken from a man between 18 and 29 years old in good health. Some clones in this sample may be carry-over from other donors' samples. CDR3s include the opening cysteine and the closing phenylalanine or tryptophan. Fields, in order: J gene, V gene, D gene, CDR3 length, clone size, CDR3 protein, CDR3 DNA. The D gene is left open where the match is weak. Clone size is not always given. Where it is, it says once, few, many or a class for expanded clones.

TRBJ1-1 TRBV19 . 11 once CASSMLTEAFF TGTGCCAGTAGTATGCTGACTGAAGCTTTCTTT
TRBJ2-4 TRBV9 TRBD1 16 once CASSVTSQGKLNIQYF TGTGCCAGCAGCGTCACATCACAGGGGAAGTTGAACATTCAGTACTTC
TRBJ2-1 TRBV2 . 14 . CASSGGRSYNEQFF TGTGCCAGCAGTGGTGGGAGATCCTACAATGAGCAGTTCTTC
TRBJ2-7 TRBV11-2 TRBD1 14 . CASSRMGQTYEQYF TGTGCCAGCAGCCGAATGGGACAGACCTACGAGCAGTACTTC
TRBJ2-7 TRBV4-3 . 14 . CASSQGLFSYEQYF TGCGCCAGCAGCCAGGGACTTTTCTCCTACGAGCAGTACTTC
TRBJ2-4 TRBV7-8 TRBD2 15 . CASSSLAGGPKVQYF TGTGCCAGCAGCTCCCTAGCGGGAGGGCCGAAAGTTCAGTACTTC
TRBJ2-1 TRBV5-5 . 13 . CASSLFSYNEQFF TGTGCCAGCAGCTTGTTCTCCTACAATGAGCAGTTCTTC
TRBJ1-1 TRBV7-2 . 15 . CASSFWRLSGTEAFF TGTGCCAGCAGCTTCTGGAGATTATCGGGCACTGAAGCTTTCTTT
TRBJ1-2 TRBV9 . 15 . CASSVHPDRYYGYTF TGTGCCAGCAGCGTACACCCTGACAGATACTATGGCTACACCTTC
TRBJ2-1 TRBV6-4 . 15 . CASGDTLSSYNEQFF TGTGCCAGCGGTGACACCTTGTCCTCCTACAATGAGCAGTTCTTC
TRBJ2-7 TRBV19 . 14 . CASSMPGQSYEQYF TGTGCCAGTAGTATGCCGGGACAATCCTACGAGCAGTACTTC
TRBJ1-1 TRBV4-2 . 12 . CASSQVGREAFF TGTGCCAGCAGCCAAGTTGGCAGGGAGGCTTTCTTT
TRBJ1-1 TRBV7-3 . 14 once CASSAQTLNTEAFF TGTGCCAGCAGCGCCCAGACGCTGAACACTGAAGCTTTCTTT
TRBJ2-1 TRBV29-1 . 10 few CSVDPDEQFF TGCAGCGTTGATCCCGATGAGCAGTTCTTC
TRBJ1-2 TRBV5-4 . 14 . CASSFRTGTYGYTF TGTGCCAGCAGCTTCCGAACAGGGACCTATGGCTACACCTTC
TRBJ1-1 TRBV4-1 . 15 few CASSHLQGRNTEAFF TGCGCCAGCAGCCATTTACAGGGTAGGAACACTGAAGCTTTCTTT
TRBJ1-1 TRBV19 . 15 . CASSMSRAIRTEAFF TGTGCCAGTAGTATGAGCAGGGCTATACGAACTGAAGCTTTCTTT
TRBJ1-4 TRBV2 . 12 . CASSEANEKLFF TGTGCCAGCAGTGAGGCTAATGAAAAACTGTTTTTT
TRBJ2-1 TRBV9 . 15 . CASSVEEAWHNEQFF TGTGCCAGCAGCGTAGAGGAGGCTTGGCACAATGAGCAGTTCTTC
TRBJ2-2 TRBV4-1 TRBD1 13 . CASSTQGAGELFF TGCGCCAGCAGCACCCAGGGGGCCGGGGAGCTGTTTTTT
TRBJ1-1 TRBV7-9 TRBD1 15 few CASSFSKVGTVEAFF TGTGCCAGCAGCTTCTCAAAAGTGGGGACAGTTGAAGCTTTCTTT
TRBJ1-1 TRBV4-1 . 18 . CASSRRYSGMGPGTEAFF TGCGCCAGCAGCCGCAGATATTCCGGGATGGGGCCGGGAACTGAAGCTTTCTTT
TRBJ2-7 TRBV4-1 . 13 few CASSQGEPYEQYF TGCGCCAGCAGCCAAGGGGAACCCTACGAGCAGTACTTC
TRBJ2-7 TRBV7-8 TRBD1 16 . CASSFLSGTETYEQYF TGTGCCAGCAGCTTCCTATCCGGGACAGAAACCTACGAGCAGTACTTC
TRBJ2-7 TRBV27 TRBD2 13 . CASSRTRTYEQYF TGTGCCAGCAGTAGGACTAGAACCTACGAGCAGTACTTC
TRBJ2-2 TRBV6-5 . 14 . CASSYRGNTGELFF TGTGCCAGCAGTTACAGGGGGAACACCGGGGAGCTGTTTTTT
TRBJ2-7 TRBV5-6 . 15 . CASSFEGVSSYEQYF TGTGCCAGCAGCTTCGAAGGAGTCAGCTCCTACGAGCAGTACTTC
TRBJ2-7 TRBV12-1 . 17 . CASSLRVGWSCSYEQYF TGTGCCAGCAGCTTGAGGGTGGGGTGGTCCTGCTCCTACGAGCAGTACTTC
TRBJ1-2 TRBV7-9 . 13 . CASSLGEIYGYTF TGTGCCAGCAGCTTAGGGGAAATATATGGCTACACCTTC
TRBJ1-5 TRBV27 . 14 . CASSPGVISQPQHF TGTGCCAGCAGTCCCGGGGTGATTAGTCAGCCCCAGCATTTT
TRBJ2-7 TRBV28 TRBD2 15 once CASSSRLAGVYEQYF TGTGCCAGCAGTTCCCGACTAGCGGGAGTTTACGAGCAGTACTTC
TRBJ2-3 TRBV13 TRBD2 18 . CASSSGLAGGPYPDTQYF TGTGCCAGCAGCTCTGGACTAGCGGGAGGGCCTTACCCAGATACGCAGTATTTT
TRBJ2-1 TRBV19 . 15 . CASSSLEGSYNEQFF TGTGCCAGTAGTAGTTTAGAGGGCTCCTACAATGAGCAGTTCTTC
TRBJ2-5 TRBV7-9 TRBD1 15 . CASSLMRGPQETQYF TGTGCCAGCAGCTTAATGAGGGGGCCCCAAGAGACCCAGTACTTC